These 22 T cell receptor beta chains were all obtained from the same sample, sequenced in a study of response to subunit inactivated influenza vaccine. TCRdb analysed the RT-PCR reads with MiXCR anew, one entry per CDR3 protein. The sample lists 160,000 or so distinct CDR3 sequences, under 13% seen once, with 12% in the top ten. Sequenced material: non-naive T cells sorted from PBMCs, taken roughly 47 days after vaccination. The receptor set was obtained from a man between 45 and 60 years old who received an inactivated influenza vaccine.

A remark on this clonotype: At one of its ends the junction is not consistent with the germline gene, which may arise from a read error. This sequence joins TRBV7-8 and TRBJ2-2; D may match TRBD1 or TRBD2 (5 bases each). Germline V lookup: CDR1 SGHVS, CDR2 FQNEAQ. This CDR3 is 14 amino acids long. CDR3 protein: CANGRDAKTGELFF. As DNA, the CDR3 is TGTGCCAACGGACGGGACGCGAAAACCGGGGAGCTGTTTTTT.

This clonotype was observed a handful of times. The rearrangement uses TRBV9 and TRBJ2-1, with D uncertain. The V and J ends lost 0 bases and 8 bases respectively, with 9 bases between them. The CDR3 contains 13 residues. Germline V gives CDR1 SGDLS, CDR2 YYNGEE. CDR3 protein: CASSVAPPDEQFF. DNA of the CDR3: TGTGCCAGCAGCGTAGCTCCTCCGGATGAGCAGTTCTTC.

This clonotype was seen more than once but under ten times. The chain recombines TRBV20-1 with TRBJ2-2; a possible D gene is TRBD2 (5 bases). Germline values: CDR1 DFQATT, CDR2 SNEGSKA (reference sequence). Trimming removed 1 base at V and 3 bases at J, with 9 bases between. The CDR3 consists of 14 residues. The CDR3: CSARVGKYTGELFF. The CDR3 region has the DNA TGCAGTGCTAGAGTCGGGAAATACACCGGGGAGCTGTTTTTT.

The V call is TRBV5-6, the J call TRBJ2-5; D perhaps matches TRBD1 (7 bases). Trimming left V 4 bases short and J 5 bases short, with 12 bases between. This CDR3 region has 13 residues. Germline V gene sequence: CDR1 SGHDT, CDR2 YYEEEE. The CDR3 is CASSRQGGETQYF. The CDR3 DNA sequence: TGTGCCAGCAGCAGACAGGGAGGCGAGACCCAGTACTTC.

The chain has TRBV7-2 and TRBJ1-1; tentatively, D is TRBD1 (6 bases). Trimming cost V 6 bases and J 1 base, with 9 bases left between them. The germline CDR1 and CDR2 sequences are SGHTA and FQGNSA. The CDR3 totals 13 residues. The DNA for the CDR3 is TGTGCCAGCAGGAAGACAGGGAACACTGAAGCTTTCTTT. Translating it yields CASRKTGNTEAFF.

This clonotype appeared a few times. The rearrangement uses TRBV7-8 and TRBJ1-2, with a possible D match to TRBD1 (5 bases). Deletions cut 2 bases from V and 3 bases from J, with 10 bases between. CDR3 length: 14 residues. Germline CDR1 SGHVS, CDR2 FQNEAQ. CDR3 amino acids: CASSLNRKDYGYTF. In DNA, the CDR3 is TGTGCCAGCAGCTTAAACAGGAAAGACTATGGCTACACCTTC.

This clonotype was seen only a few times. This rearrangement joins TRBV11-2 to TRBJ2-1; tentatively, D is TRBD1 (6 bases). Trimming removed 5 bases at V and 0 bases at J, with 17 bases between. The germline gives CDR1 SGHAT, CDR2 FQNNGV. The CDR3 runs 17 residues. Here the CDR3 reads CASSESMWGRSYNEQFF. DNA of the CDR3: TGTGCCAGCAGCGAGTCGATGTGGGGGCGCTCCTACAATGAGCAGTTCTTC. The whole variable domain, remainder taken from reference TRBV11-2 and TRBJ2-1, is EAGVAQSPRYKIIEKRQSVAFWCNPISGHATLYWYQQILGQGPKLLIQFQNNGVVDDSQLPKDRFSAERLKGVDSTLKIQPAKLEDSAVYLCASSESMWGRSYNEQFFGPGTRLTVL.

The rearrangement links TRBV19 to TRBJ2-7; weak D call: TRBD1 (7 bases). The ends were cut back, 6 bases at V and 5 bases at J, with 14 bases in the middle. CDR1 is LNHDA and CDR2 is SQIVND in the germline V gene (reference sequence). This CDR3 contains 13 residues. In nucleotides, the CDR3 is TGTGCCAGTAGGGAGGGGGCGCAGGACGAGCAGTACTTC. This gives the protein CASREGAQDEQYF. The variable domain in full, with the rest retrieved from reference TRBV19 and TRBJ2-7, is DGGITQSPKYLFRKEGQNVTLSCEQNLNHDAMYWYRQDPGQGLRLIYYSQIVNDFQKGDIAEGYSVSREKKESFPLTVTSAQKNPTAFYLCASREGAQDEQYFGPGTRLTVT.

The chain links TRBV29-1 to TRBJ2-3; TRBD2 might be the D (6 bases). The germline gives CDR1 SQVTM, CDR2 ANQGSEA. Trimming removed 7 bases from V and 1 base from J, with 18 bases in between. The CDR3 covers 15 residues. The CDR3 reads CSGGGGGIRTDTQYF. CDR3 DNA: TGCAGCGGTGGGGGTGGGGGGATACGCACAGATACGCAGTATTTT.

This clonotype was picked up many times. This sequence joins TRBV28 and TRBJ2-3; 10 nucleotides agree with TRBD1. The length of the CDR3 is 14 residues. The germline V gene has CDR1 MDHEN and CDR2 SYDVKM. The V gene end was trimmed by 6 bases and the J gene end by 4 bases; junction bases not matched to a gene: 4. The CDR3 DNA reads as TGTGCCAGCAGGATGGGACAGGGGCCAGATACGCAGTATTTT. This encodes CASRMGQGPDTQYF. Filled out from reference TRBV28 and TRBJ2-3, the complete variable domain reads DVKVTQSSRYLVKRTGEKVFLECVQDMDHENMFWYRQDPGLGLRLIYFSYDVKMKEKGDIPEGYSVSREKKERFSLILESASTNQTSMYLCASRMGQGPDTQYFGPGTRLTVL.

This clonotype occurred a few times. The V and J genes are TRBV7-6 and TRBJ2-1; TRBD2 matches 7 bases. This CDR3 has 14 residues. The germline V gene encodes CDR1 SGHVS and CDR2 FNYEAQ. Losses at the gene ends were 5 bases for V and 3 bases for J; bases not matched to a gene: 4. The CDR3 nucleotides are TGTGCCAGCAGCGGCCGGGGGGTCTACAATGAGCAGTTCTTC. Translation: CASSGRGVYNEQFF.

This clonotype has just a few counts. The chain joins TRBV5-1 to TRBJ2-7, with 7 bases matching TRBD1. The germline V gene has CDR1 SGHRS and CDR2 YFSETQ. Losses at the gene ends were 4 bases for V and 3 bases for J; bases not matched to a gene: 7. This CDR3 region has 14 residues. Here the CDR3 reads CASSQPGQIYEQYF. CDR3 DNA: TGCGCCAGCAGCCAACCGGGACAGATCTACGAGCAGTACTTC.

This clonotype was observed a handful of times. Germline is not matched at one junction end, which may reflect a read error. The V gene is TRBV4-3, the J gene TRBJ2-7, with D unresolved. CDR1 is LGHNA and CDR2 is YSLEER in the germline V gene. This CDR3 is 9 amino acids long. DNA of the CDR3: TGCGCCAGCAGCTACATACGGGACTTC. Translated: CASSYIRDF.

This clonotype has a handful of counts. This chain joins TRBV4-1 and TRBJ1-6; 9 nucleotides align to TRBD1. This CDR3 is built from 16 residues. The V gene's germline CDR1 is MGHRA and CDR2 YSYEKL. With V trimmed by 6 bases and J by 8 bases, 11 bases remained unmatched. The chain's CDR3 is CASSSGTGFFDSPLHF. CDR3 DNA sequence: TGCGCCAGCAGTTCCGGGACAGGGTTTTTTGATTCACCCCTCCACTTT.

This clonotype was recorded a few times. The CDR3 DNA reads TGTGCCAGCAGCCCCCGACTAGCGGGACCCATGGCCGAGCAGTACTTC. Protein: CASSPRLAGPMAEQYF. This chain links TRBV5-6 with TRBJ2-7, with 11 positions matching TRBD2. Germline CDR1 is SGHDT and CDR2 is YYEEEE. The V gene end was trimmed by 4 bases and the J gene end by 6 bases; junction bases not matched to a gene: 12. This CDR3 region has 16 residues.

V and J are TRBV18 and TRBJ2-5; tentative D call: TRBD2 (5 bases). Germline V CDR1 and CDR2: KGHSH, LQKENI. V lost 1 base and J 10 bases, leaving 13 bases between the germline ends. The CDR3 contains 13 residues. The CDR3 nucleotides read TGTGCCAGCTCACCACGGGCCCCGAGGGACCAGTACTTC. It specifies CASSPRAPRDQYF.

This clonotype was detected only a few times. This sequence joins TRBV13 and TRBJ2-7, with 11 bases fitting TRBD1. Germline V gene data show CDR1 as PRHDT and CDR2 as FYEKMQ (reference sequence). The CDR3 length is 14 residues. Trimming at V came to 5 bases and at J to 5 bases, leaving 5 bases not matched to a gene. CDR3 nucleotide sequence: TGTGCCAGCAGCCCCAGGACAGGGGGCGACGAGCAGTACTTC. Its translation: CASSPRTGGDEQYF. The full variable domain, in which reference TRBV13 and TRBJ2-7 provide the parts outside the CDR3, is AAGVIQSPRHLIKEKRETATLKCYPIPRHDTVYWYQQGPGQDPQFLISFYEKMQSDKGSIPDRFSAQQFSDYHSELNMSSLELGDSALYFCASSPRTGGDEQYFGPGTRLTVT.

The chain links TRBV7-6 to TRBJ1-1; D uncertain. V lost 1 base and J lost 6, with 18 bases in between. The length of the CDR3 is 16 residues. Per germline, CDR1 SGHVS and CDR2 FNYEAQ. CDR3 loop: CASSLVDLTPGSEAFF. CDR3 nucleotides: TGTGCCAGCAGCTTAGTAGATCTCACCCCGGGCTCTGAAGCTTTCTTT.

Many counts were recorded for this clonotype. The V call is TRBV27, the J call TRBJ2-7, with D perhaps TRBD1 (5 bases). The V gene lost 3 bases and the J gene lost 5 bases, with 14 bases spanning the gap. This CDR3 comprises 14 residues. Germline CDR1 and CDR2: MNHEY and SMNVEV (reference sequence). The CDR3 spells CASSLAGYGHEQYF. CDR3 nucleotide sequence: TGTGCCAGCAGTTTGGCAGGGTATGGACACGAGCAGTACTTC.

This clonotype was detected only a few times. The chain has TRBV21-1 and TRBJ2-5; TRBD1, the table's D call, was not compared with the DNA. TRBV21-1 is tagged as a pseudogene. The CDR3 sequence is 16 residues long. In nucleotides, the CDR3 is TGTGCCAGCAGCAAAGAGGCAGGGGACCCCTGGGGGACCCAGTACTTC. Amino acid sequence: CASSKEAGDPWGTQYF.

In this sample, this clonotype turned up many times. V is TRBV6-5 and J is TRBJ2-7; D unresolved. Germline V gives CDR1 MNHEY, CDR2 SVGAGI. CDR3 length: 14 residues. V lost 2 bases to trimming and J lost 3 bases, with 11 bases between them. CDR3 sequence (DNA): TGTGCCAGCAGTTACAACGGAAATAGCTACGAGCAGTACTTC. This encodes CASSYNGNSYEQYF.

The V gene is TRBV7-9, the J gene TRBJ1-2, with D possibly TRBD1 on 5 matching bases. V was pared by 0 bases and J by 11 bases, with 10 bases between. This CDR3 spans 12 amino acids. CDR1 and CDR2 (germline): SEHNR, FQNEAQ (reference sequence). The CDR3 sequence: CASSLARGAYTF. The CDR3 DNA is TGTGCCAGCAGCTTAGCACGGGGCGCTTACACCTTC.